This TCR beta chain stems from a study of T cells in Graves' hyperthyroidism and ophthalmopathy. TCR beta CDR3 regions were amplified from RNA transcripts. The TCR CDR3 was amplified in a first-round RT-PCR using the HTBI primer set. One entry per CDR3 protein, called by TCRdb with MiXCR from the multiplex PCR reads. The data show a few hundred thousand distinct CDR3 sequences, roughly 25% seen once. V was pared by 1 base and J by 7 bases, with 5 bases of the junction left unmatched. The germline CDR1 and CDR2 sequences are SEHNR and FQNEAQ (reference sequence). This CDR3 has 15 amino acids. The chain carries TRBV7-9 and TRBJ2-2; 8 bases align to TRBD1. The material sequenced was blood. This clonotype was sampled from a man aged 50 or older with Graves' hyperthyroidism. DNA for the CDR3: TGTGCCAGCAGCTTAGGACAGGGGTTCGGCGGGGAGCTGTTTTTT. Its translation is CASSLGQGFGGELFF.